The 16 T cell receptor beta chains presented below share a single source sample, sequenced in a study of blood T cell repertoires in COVID-19 (dated by TCRdb to 2018 to 2021). Library construction relied on the immunoSEQ multiplex PCR assay. TCRdb took over this immuneACCESS table, retaining in-frame rearrangements with V and J assigned. Such tables are incomplete; in checked studies, under half of the missing clones stem from an unresolved V gene, and the remainder is unexplained. Recorded for this sample are around 250,000 clones; approximately 92% of them occurred a single time. 4% to 5% of the sample is held by the ten biggest clonotypes. The sequenced sample was peripheral blood. Receptors were obtained from a woman aged 40 to 50 who had recovered from COVID-19.

The chain uses TRBV19 and TRBJ1-2; 9 nucleotides match TRBD1. This CDR3 has 15 residues. Germline assignment: CDR1 LNHDA and CDR2 SQIVND (reference sequence). The junction had 6 bases not matched to a gene; V was cut back by 4 bases and J by 3 bases. CDR3 protein: CASSKGTGTHYGYTF. CDR3 nucleotides: TGTGCCAGTAGTAAGGGGACAGGGACCCACTATGGCTACACCTTC.

J is TRBJ2-1 and V is TRBV7-3; tentative D call: TRBD1 (5 bases). Per the germline V gene, CDR1 is SGHTA and CDR2 is FQGTGA. The CDR3 length is 13 residues. V lost 1 base, J lost 9 bases, and 10 bases lay in between. CDR3 bases: TGTGCCAGCAGCTTAAGCCCCACAGGTGAGCAGTTCTTC. Translated: CASSLSPTGEQFF. Full variable domain (missing parts from reference TRBV7-3 and TRBJ2-1): GAGVSQTPSNKVTEKGKYVELRCDPISGHTALYWYRQSLGQGPEFLIYFQGTGAADDSGLPNDRFFAVRPEGSVSTLKIQRTERGDSAVYLCASSLSPTGEQFFGPGTRLTVL.

The chain is built from TRBV12-3 or TRBV12-4 and TRBJ2-1; TRBD2 agrees at 9 bases. This CDR3 is built from 13 residues. V gave up 6 bases and J gave up 5 bases; unmatched junction bases: 2. The CDR3 spells CASRGLADNEQFF. The CDR3 DNA reads as TGTGCCAGCAGGGGACTAGCTGACAATGAGCAGTTCTTC.

As to this clone: Other DNA variants within this sample encode the same CDR3. J is TRBJ1-2 and V is TRBV7-9, with D possibly being TRBD1 (6 bases). Germline values: CDR1 SEHNR, CDR2 FQNEAQ (reference sequence). This CDR3 comprises 13 residues. The V end was cut by 5 bases, the J end by 2 bases, with 9 bases between. The CDR3 nucleotides read TGTGCCAGCAGCCATGGACAGAACTATGGCTACACCTTC. The encoded protein is CASSHGQNYGYTF.

The count of this clone is one. The chain carries TRBV7-7 and TRBJ2-5, with D possibly matching TRBD2 (7 bases). V was clipped by 4 bases and J by 4 bases, with 13 bases between them. This CDR3 is built from 14 residues. The germline V gene has CDR1 SSHAT and CDR2 FNYEAQ (reference sequence). The CDR3 sequence: CASSWGGAAETQYF. Written as DNA, the CDR3 is TGTGCCAGCAGCTGGGGGGGGGCGGCAGAGACCCAGTACTTC.

The rearrangement links TRBV5-1 to TRBJ1-2; D is uncertain. The CDR3 extends over 12 amino acids. Germline loops: CDR1 SGHRS, CDR2 YFSETQ. Trimming stripped 5 bases from V and 3 bases from J, with 8 bases between. CDR3 sequence: CASSPNDYGYTF. The CDR3 region has the DNA TGCGCCAGCAGTCCAAATGACTATGGCTACACCTTC.

Remarks on this clone: Other nucleotide sequences from this sample produce the same CDR3. The chain has TRBV30 and TRBJ2-1, with a possible D match to TRBD2 (5 bases). Looked up from germline, CDR1 is GTSNPN and CDR2 is SVGIG (reference sequence). The CDR3 is made up of 14 amino acids. V was trimmed by 3 bases and J by 0 bases, leaving 9 bases between them. The chain's CDR3 is CAWSRGSSYNEQFF. CDR3 coding DNA: TGTGCCTGGAGCCGGGGAAGCTCCTACAATGAGCAGTTCTTC.

V gene TRBV7-9 combines with J gene TRBJ1-5; the match to TRBD1 covers 8 bases. This CDR3 region has 17 residues. V was pared by 1 base and J by 2 bases, with 7 bases of the junction left unmatched. The germline V gene has CDR1 SEHNR and CDR2 FQNEAQ (reference sequence). The CDR3 DNA follows: TGTGCCAGCAGCTTAGGACACTCAGGGGGCGGCAATCAGCCCCAGCATTTT. Translated, it gives CASSLGHSGGGNQPQHF.

This chain joins TRBV11-2 and TRBJ2-7; 8 bases line up with TRBD1. Losses at the gene ends were 5 bases for V and 2 bases for J; bases not matched to a gene: 5. Germline assignment: CDR1 SGHAT and CDR2 FQNNGV. CDR3 length equals 14 residues. The CDR3 bases are TGTGCCAGCAGCACCGGACAGGGACCCTACGAGCAGTACGTC. This encodes CASSTGQGPYEQYV.

The chain carries TRBV27 and TRBJ2-7, with 12 positions matching TRBD2. Trimming cost V 8 bases and J 3 bases; bases outside gene matches: 5. The CDR3 has 14 amino acids. Germline V CDR1 and CDR2: MNHEY, SMNVEV (reference sequence). The CDR3 DNA reads TGTGCCAGCTCCCCTAGCGGGAGGGACTACGAGCAGTACGTC. Encoded protein: CASSPSGRDYEQYV.

J is TRBJ1-1 and V is TRBV7-6; the match to TRBD1 covers 8 bases. The V and J ends lost 5 bases and 6 bases, in that order; junction bases with no gene match: 8. Germline V gene sequence: CDR1 SGHVS, CDR2 FNYEAQ. This CDR3 contains 14 residues. The CDR3 region has the DNA TGTGCCAGCAGCCCCGGACAGGGAGTTTCTGAAGCTTTCTTT. Its translation: CASSPGQGVSEAFF.

This sequence joins TRBV6-6 and TRBJ2-5; D remains unclear. V was pared by 6 bases and J by 4 bases, with 6 bases between. The CDR3 is 11 amino acids. CDR1 MNHNY and CDR2 SVGAGI come from the germline V gene (reference sequence). DNA of the CDR3: TGTGCCAGCAGATCCAGAGAGACCCAGTACTTC. This sequence encodes CASRSRETQYF.

V usage is TRBV30 and J usage is TRBJ1-3; D may be TRBD1 (5 bases). The CDR3 runs 13 residues. Trimming cost V 6 bases and J 2 bases, with 11 bases left between them. The V gene's germline CDR1 is GTSNPN and CDR2 SVGIG (reference sequence). CDR3 region: CACSSGPGNTIYF. DNA for the CDR3: TGTGCCTGCTCCTCAGGGCCTGGAAACACCATATATTTT. The entire variable domain, with the rest obtained from reference TRBV30 and TRBJ1-3, is as follows: SQTIHQWPATLVQPVGSPLSLECTVEGTSNPNLYWYRQAAGRGLQLLFYSVGIGQISSEVPQNLSASRPQDRQFILSSKKLLLSDSGFYLCACSSGPGNTIYFGEGSWLTVV.

The V and J genes are TRBV18 and TRBJ2-2; D is uncertain. The V end was cut by 4 bases, the J end by 5 bases, with 5 bases between. The length of the CDR3 is 12 residues. The germline CDR1 and CDR2 sequences are KGHSH and LQKENI. The CDR3 reads CASSRGTGELFF. The CDR3 nucleotides are TGTGCCAGCTCACGAGGTACCGGGGAGCTGTTTTTT.

This clone turned up a few times. The CDR3 DNA follows: TGTGCCAGCAGGATAAGGTCGCAGGGGAACACTGAAGCTTTCTTT. As protein: CASRIRSQGNTEAFF. The gene calls are TRBV11-2 and TRBJ1-1, with D possibly TRBD1 on 5 matching bases. Germline V gives CDR1 SGHAT, CDR2 FQNNGV. The CDR3 is 15 amino acids. V gave up 6 bases and J gave up 1 base, with 15 bases separating them.

The chain carries TRBV30 and TRBJ1-4; D is perhaps TRBD1 (5 bases). Trimming stripped 0 bases from V and 7 bases from J, with 15 bases between. Per the germline V gene, CDR1 is GTSNPN and CDR2 is SVGIG (reference sequence). The CDR3 sequence is 15 residues long. The CDR3 region is CAWSVNWQGSEKLFF. The CDR3 region has the DNA TGTGCCTGGAGTGTAAACTGGCAGGGAAGTGAAAAACTGTTTTTT.